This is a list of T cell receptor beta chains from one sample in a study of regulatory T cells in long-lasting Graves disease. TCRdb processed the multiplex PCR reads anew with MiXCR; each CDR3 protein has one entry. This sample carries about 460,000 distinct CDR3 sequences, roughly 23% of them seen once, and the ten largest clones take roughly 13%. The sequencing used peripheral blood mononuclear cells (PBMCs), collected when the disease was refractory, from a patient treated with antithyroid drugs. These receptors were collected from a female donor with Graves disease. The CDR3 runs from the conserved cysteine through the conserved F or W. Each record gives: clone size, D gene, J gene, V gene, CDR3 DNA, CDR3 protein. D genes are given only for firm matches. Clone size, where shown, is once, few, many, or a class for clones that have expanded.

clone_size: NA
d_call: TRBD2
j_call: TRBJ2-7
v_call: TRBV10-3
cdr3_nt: TGTACCATCAGTGCTGTAACTAGCGGGGCCTACGAGCAGTACTTC
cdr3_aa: CTISAVTSGAYEQYF

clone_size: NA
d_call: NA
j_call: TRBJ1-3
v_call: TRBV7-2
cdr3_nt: TGTGCCAGCAGCTCGCTTACGACTAAGAGCGCTGGAAACACCATATATTTT
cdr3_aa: CASSSLTTKSAGNTIYF

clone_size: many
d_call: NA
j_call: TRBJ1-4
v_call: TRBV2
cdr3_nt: TGTGCCAGCAGTACCCGGGACCAAAACGAAAAACTGTTTTTT
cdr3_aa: CASSTRDQNEKLFF

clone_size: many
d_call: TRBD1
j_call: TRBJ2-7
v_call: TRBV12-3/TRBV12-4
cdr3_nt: TGTGCCAGCAGTTTAGAGCGCGGACAGGTAGCCTACGAGCAGTACTTC
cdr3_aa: CASSLERGQVAYEQYF

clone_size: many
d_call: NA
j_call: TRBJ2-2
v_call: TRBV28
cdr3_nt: TGTGCCACCACAAAACCCTCGGCGAACACCGGGGAGCTGTTTTTT
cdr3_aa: CATTKPSANTGELFF

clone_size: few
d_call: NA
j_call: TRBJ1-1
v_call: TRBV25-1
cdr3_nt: TGTGCCAGCAGTGACACGAGGCCCGCCGTGAACACTGAAGCTTTCTTT
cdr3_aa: CASSDTRPAVNTEAFF

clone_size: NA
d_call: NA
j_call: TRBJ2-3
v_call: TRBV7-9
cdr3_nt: TGTGCCAGCGGGATGACTCGTCCCCGGAATACGCAGTATTTT
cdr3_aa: CASGMTRPRNTQYF

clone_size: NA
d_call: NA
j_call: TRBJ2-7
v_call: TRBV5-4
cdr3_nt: TGTGCCAGCAGCTTGCAGGGAGTGGCCTACGAGCAGTACTTC
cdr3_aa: CASSLQGVAYEQYF

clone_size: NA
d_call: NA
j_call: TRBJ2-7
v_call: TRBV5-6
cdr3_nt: TGTGCCAGCAGCGAAACCAGTGCGGCCGGGCAGTACTTC
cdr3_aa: CASSETSAAGQYF

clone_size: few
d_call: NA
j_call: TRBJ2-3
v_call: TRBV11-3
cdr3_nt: TGTGCCAGCAGCTTAAAAACAGATACGCAGTATTTT
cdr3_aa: CASSLKTDTQYF

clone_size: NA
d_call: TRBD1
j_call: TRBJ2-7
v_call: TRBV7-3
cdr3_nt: TGTGCCAGCAGCTCGGGACAGGCGGCCGAGCAGTACTTC
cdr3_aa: CASSSGQAAEQYF

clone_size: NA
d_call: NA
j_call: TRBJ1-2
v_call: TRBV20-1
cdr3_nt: TGCAGTGCTAGAGATACAAGGGGTGGCGGCTACACCTTC
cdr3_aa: CSARDTRGGGYTF

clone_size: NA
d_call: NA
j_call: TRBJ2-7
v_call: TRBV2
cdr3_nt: TGTGCCAGCAGCGTCCCGGGGGCCTACGAGCAGTACTTC
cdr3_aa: CASSVPGAYEQYF

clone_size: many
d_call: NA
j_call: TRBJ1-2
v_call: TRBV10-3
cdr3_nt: TGTGCCATCAGCCCCACGGGACCGAATGGCTACACCTTC
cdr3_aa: CAISPTGPNGYTF

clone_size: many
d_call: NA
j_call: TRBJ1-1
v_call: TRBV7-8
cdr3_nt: TGTGCCAGCAGCTTAGGGGGGACAAATGAAGCTTTCTTT
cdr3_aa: CASSLGGTNEAFF

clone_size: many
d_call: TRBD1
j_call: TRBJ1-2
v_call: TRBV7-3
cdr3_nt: TGTGCCAGCAGCCTGGGACAGAACCCGGGGTATGGCTACACCTTC
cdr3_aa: CASSLGQNPGYGYTF

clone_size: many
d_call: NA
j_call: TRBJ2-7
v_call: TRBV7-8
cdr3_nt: TGTGCCAGCAGTGCAGCCAGGGTAGGGGCCTACGAGCAGTACTTC
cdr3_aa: CASSAARVGAYEQYF

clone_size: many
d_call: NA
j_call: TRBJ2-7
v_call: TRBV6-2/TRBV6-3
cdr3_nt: TGTGCCAGCAGTTACGTCCCAACAGTTACTCCCTACGAGCAGTACTTC
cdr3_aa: CASSYVPTVTPYEQYF

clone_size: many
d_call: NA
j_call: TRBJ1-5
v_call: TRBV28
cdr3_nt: TGTGCCAGCCGTAGGGATCAGCCCCAGCATTTT
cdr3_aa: CASRRDQPQHF

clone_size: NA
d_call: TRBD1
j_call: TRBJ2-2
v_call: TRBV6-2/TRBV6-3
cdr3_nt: TGTGCCAGCAGCTTACAGGGGTGGGCCGGGGAGCTGTTTTTT
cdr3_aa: CASSLQGWAGELFF

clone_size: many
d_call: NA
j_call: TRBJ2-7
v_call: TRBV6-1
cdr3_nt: TGTGCCACCCTCCAACTCAGACACCGCTCCTACGAGCAGTACTTC
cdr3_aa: CATLQLRHRSYEQYF

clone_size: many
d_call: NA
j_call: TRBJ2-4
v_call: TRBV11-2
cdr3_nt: TGTGCCAGCAGCCCACGAGGGGGTCGTTTCAAAAACATTCAGTACTTC
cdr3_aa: CASSPRGGRFKNIQYF

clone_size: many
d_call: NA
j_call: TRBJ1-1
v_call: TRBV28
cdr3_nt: TGTGCCAGCACCCGAGGAGTGAACACTGAAGCTTTCTTT
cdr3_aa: CASTRGVNTEAFF

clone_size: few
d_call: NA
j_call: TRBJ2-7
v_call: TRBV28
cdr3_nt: TGTGCCAGCAGTTTATGGGCGGTAAGCTCCTACGAGCAGTACTTC
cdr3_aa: CASSLWAVSSYEQYF

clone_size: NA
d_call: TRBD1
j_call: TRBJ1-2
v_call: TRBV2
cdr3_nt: TGTGCCAGCAGTAAACGACAGGGAGATATCAAAGGATATGGCTACACCTTC
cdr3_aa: CASSKRQGDIKGYGYTF

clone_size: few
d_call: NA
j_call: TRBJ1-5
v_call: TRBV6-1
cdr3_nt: TGTGCCAGCAGTCTTTACGGGGCCTCTAACAATCAGCCCCAGCATTTT
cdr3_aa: CASSLYGASNNQPQHF

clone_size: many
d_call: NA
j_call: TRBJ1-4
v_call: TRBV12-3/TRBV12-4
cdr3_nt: TGTGCCAGCTGGGGTGGGTTCCTTAATGAAAAACTGTTTTTT
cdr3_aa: CASWGGFLNEKLFF

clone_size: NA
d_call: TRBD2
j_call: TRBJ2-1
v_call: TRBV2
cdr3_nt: TGTGCCAGCACCCCCACAGCTAGCGGGAGCTATGAGCAGTTCTTC
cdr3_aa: CASTPTASGSYEQFF

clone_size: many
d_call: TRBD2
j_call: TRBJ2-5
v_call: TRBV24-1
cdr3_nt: TGTGCCACCAGTGACCTCAGCGGGGGGGAGACCCAGTACTTC
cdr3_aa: CATSDLSGGETQYF